Listed below are T cell receptor beta chains from one sample, sequenced in a study of identical twins. TCRdb itself ran the 5' RACE reads through MiXCR, one entry per CDR3 protein. Seen here are 1.5 million to 2 million distinct CDR3 sequences, around 33% observed once, and the top ten hold less than 0.35%. Sequenced: cord blood. The receptors originated from a newborn girl in good health. CDR3s include the opening cysteine and the closing phenylalanine or tryptophan. A D gene is named only where the DNA matches it firmly. Not every row has a clone size; where given, it reads once, few, many or a size class.

clone_size,d_call,v_call,j_call,cdr3_aa,cdr3_nt
NA,NA,TRBV10-3,TRBJ2-7,CAIRLDRRGYNEQYF,TGTGCCATCAGGCTCGATCGAAGGGGCTACAATGAGCAGTACTTC
NA,NA,TRBV28,TRBJ2-5,CASSGTHRETQYF,TGTGCCAGCAGTGGGACCCACCGGGAGACCCAGTACTTC
NA,NA,TRBV7-9,TRBJ1-2,CASSLGNRYHGYTF,TGTGCCAGCAGCTTAGGGAACAGGTACCATGGCTACACCTTC
few,NA,TRBV20-1,TRBJ1-2,CSVVGGVSGYTF,TGCAGTGTAGTTGGTGGAGTATCCGGCTACACCTTC
few,TRBD2,TRBV2,TRBJ2-5,CASKFPPGTSGRNPGEETQYF,TGTGCCAGCAAGTTTCCCCCGGGGACTAGCGGGAGAAATCCAGGCGAAGAGACCCAGTACTTC
NA,NA,TRBV5-1,TRBJ2-3,CASSWPGGPSTDTQYF,TGCGCCAGCAGCTGGCCGGGGGGCCCTAGCACAGATACGCAGTATTTT
NA,NA,TRBV9,TRBJ1-2,CASSIAGNYGYTF,TGTGCCAGCAGTATAGCAGGGAACTATGGCTACACCTTC
few,TRBD1,TRBV23-1,TRBJ1-2,CASSQSPGTGVSWGYGYTF,TGCGCCAGCAGTCAATCTCCGGGGACAGGGGTGTCGTGGGGCTATGGCTACACCTTC
NA,NA,TRBV6-6,TRBJ1-2,CASSYSQGVYGYTF,TGTGCCAGCAGTTACTCGCAAGGGGTCTATGGCTACACCTTC
few,TRBD1,TRBV27,TRBJ2-7,CASSLWGQGGDEQYF,TGTGCCAGCAGTTTATGGGGACAGGGAGGAGACGAGCAGTACTTC
NA,TRBD1,TRBV6-6,TRBJ1-6,CACSELGTGASPLHF,TGTGCCTGCAGTGAACTCGGGACAGGGGCCTCACCCCTCCACTTT
few,TRBD1,TRBV6-6,TRBJ1-5,CASSSRDRYNQPQHF,TGTGCCAGCAGTTCCCGGGACAGATACAATCAGCCCCAGCATTTT
NA,NA,TRBV11-1,TRBJ2-3,CASSLARTQRDTQYF,TGTGCCAGCAGCTTAGCGCGGACCCAGAGGGATACGCAGTATTTT
NA,TRBD2,TRBV6-5,TRBJ2-3,CACSPPGLTDTQYF,TGTGCCTGCTCCCCACCGGGACTAACAGATACGCAGTATTTT
NA,TRBD2,TRBV12-3/TRBV12-4,TRBJ2-1,CASSPILAGGNNEQFF,TGTGCCAGCAGCCCGATCCTAGCGGGGGGGAACAATGAGCAGTTCTTC
many,NA,TRBV15,TRBJ2-7,CATSREEGSYEQYF,TGTGCCACCAGCAGAGAAGAGGGGTCCTACGAGCAGTACTTC
NA,NA,TRBV9,TRBJ1-2,CASSVGPDSHYGYTF,TGTGCCAGCAGCGTGGGCCCGGACAGCCACTATGGCTACACCTTC
NA,TRBD1,TRBV5-6,TRBJ1-2,CASSLADRAYGYTF,TGTGCCAGCAGCTTGGCCGACAGGGCCTATGGCTACACCTTC
few,NA,TRBV27,TRBJ2-3,CASSAYSRRTDTQYF,TGTGCCAGCAGTGCCTATAGCCGTCGCACAGATACGCAGTATTTT
NA,TRBD2,TRBV6-4,TRBJ2-7,CASSPGLVVAYEQYF,TGTGCCAGCAGTCCCGGACTAGTCGTTGCCTACGAGCAGTACTTC
NA,NA,TRBV12-3/TRBV12-4,TRBJ2-2,CASSPPTVNTGELFF,TGTGCCAGCAGTCCCCCAACCGTAAACACCGGGGAGCTGTTTTTT
NA,TRBD1,TRBV9,TRBJ1-1,CASSVEPGQPFMNTEAFF,TGTGCCAGCAGCGTGGAACCGGGACAGCCCTTCATGAACACTGAAGCTTTCTTT
few,NA,TRBV4-2,TRBJ1-2,CASSQDPQGTYGYTF,TGTGCCAGCAGCCAAGATCCGCAGGGAACCTATGGCTACACCTTC
NA,NA,TRBV12-3/TRBV12-4,TRBJ2-3,CASSPRLVRTDTEYF,TGTGCCAGCAGTCCTCGGCTGGTGAGAACAGATACGGAGTATTTT
few,TRBD2,TRBV4-1,TRBJ2-7,CASRRTPSGGAYEQYF,TGCGCCAGCAGGCGTACACCTAGCGGGGGGGCCTACGAGCAGTACTTC
NA,NA,TRBV20-1,TRBJ1-6,CSARPGYNSPLHF,TGCAGTGCGAGGCCGGGCTATAATTCACCCCTCCACTTT
few,NA,TRBV9,TRBJ2-1,CASSVASDSRGIQPRYNEQFF,TGTGCCAGCAGCGTAGCCTCAGACAGTAGAGGGATCCAACCCCGATACAATGAGCAGTTCTTC
NA,NA,TRBV20-1,TRBJ1-6,CSAETGLNSPLHF,TGCAGTGCCGAGACAGGACTTAATTCACCCCTCCACTTT
NA,NA,TRBV5-1,TRBJ2-3,CASSRQTSTDTQYF,TGCGCCAGCAGCCGACAGACTAGCACAGATACGCAGTATTTT
NA,TRBD1,TRBV10-3,TRBJ1-1,CAISESDRGLIEAFF,TGTGCCATCAGTGAGTCGGACAGGGGCCTTATTGAAGCTTTCTTT
few,NA,TRBV3-1,TRBJ1-6,CASSHNGHNSPLHF,TGTGCCAGCAGCCACAACGGGCATAATTCACCCCTCCACTTT
once,NA,TRBV27,TRBJ2-7,CASSLYDRGDYEQYF,TGTGCCAGCAGTTTATATGACAGAGGGGACTACGAGCAGTACTTC
many,NA,TRBV12-3/TRBV12-4,TRBJ2-7,CASSSTHGTYEQYF,TGTGCCAGCAGTTCCACTCATGGAACATACGAGCAGTACTTC
NA,TRBD2,TRBV6-5,TRBJ2-3,CASRIAGGGTDTQYF,TGTGCCAGCAGAATAGCGGGAGGGGGCACAGATACGCAGTATTTT
few,TRBD1,TRBV28,TRBJ1-4,CASVTTGGGEKLFF,TGTGCCAGCGTGACGACAGGGGGAGGGGAAAAACTGTTTTTT
NA,NA,TRBV7-8,TRBJ2-3,CASSPHPAGLNTDTQYF,TGTGCCAGCAGCCCTCATCCCGCGGGACTGAACACAGATACGCAGTATTTT
NA,NA,TRBV4-2,TRBJ2-5,CASSREERGPQETQYF,TGTGCCAGCAGCCGAGAGGAACGGGGCCCACAAGAGACCCAGTACTTC
NA,NA,TRBV27,TRBJ2-7,CASSPLGTGYEQYF,TGTGCCAGCAGTCCCCTCGGGACTGGGTACGAGCAGTACTTC
few,NA,TRBV20-1,TRBJ1-5,CSATRTDSNQPQHF,TGCAGTGCTACCAGGACAGATAGCAATCAGCCCCAGCATTTT
few,NA,TRBV9,TRBJ2-7,CASSVEPLPNSYNEQYF,TGTGCCAGCAGCGTAGAGCCGCTGCCTAACTCCTACAATGAGCAGTACTTC
NA,NA,TRBV12-3/TRBV12-4,TRBJ1-1,CASSLGLQGNTEAFF,TGTGCCAGCAGTTTAGGGCTACAGGGGAACACTGAAGCTTTCTTT
few,TRBD1,TRBV13,TRBJ1-2,CASSDRDRGRVYGYTF,TGTGCCAGCAGCGATCGGGACAGGGGGCGGGTGTATGGCTACACCTTC
few,TRBD2,TRBV28,TRBJ2-1,CASSPGLRREQFF,TGTGCCAGCAGCCCGGGACTACGTAGGGAGCAGTTCTTC
many,TRBD2,TRBV5-1,TRBJ2-1,CASSKSLRLAGGSAYNEQFF,TGCGCCAGCAGCAAATCCCTGCGACTAGCGGGAGGTAGTGCCTACAATGAGCAGTTCTTC
NA,TRBD1,TRBV20-1,TRBJ1-4,CSAKETGATNEKLFF,TGCAGTGCTAAAGAAACAGGGGCAACTAATGAAAAACTGTTTTTT
NA,TRBD1,TRBV7-2,TRBJ1-6,CASSLYAGGSYNSPLHF,TGTGCCAGCAGCTTGTATGCAGGGGGCTCCTATAATTCACCCCTCCACTTT
NA,TRBD1,TRBV10-3,TRBJ1-4,CAISDRRGGGGEKLFF,TGTGCCATCAGTGATCGCCGAGGCGGAGGGGGCGAAAAACTGTTTTTT
few,TRBD2,TRBV20-1,TRBJ2-3,CSARLAGEVPDTQYF,TGCAGTGCTAGGCTAGCGGGAGAGGTCCCAGATACGCAGTATTTT
NA,NA,TRBV20-1,TRBJ2-5,CSSRGGSFQETQYF,TGCAGTTCAAGGGGGGGAAGCTTCCAAGAGACCCAGTACTTC
NA,NA,TRBV5-1,TRBJ2-5,CASSLVRGMSRETQYF,TGCGCCAGCAGCTTGGTTAGGGGGATGAGTAGAGAGACCCAGTACTTC
NA,NA,TRBV5-1,TRBJ1-1,CATSRQGPEAFF,TGCGCCACCTCCAGGCAGGGGCCCGAAGCTTTCTTT
NA,TRBD2,TRBV20-1,TRBJ2-3,CSASGTSGRGLVSTDTQYF,TGCAGTGCTTCAGGGACTAGCGGGAGGGGGTTGGTTAGCACAGATACGCAGTATTTT
NA,NA,TRBV6-1,TRBJ2-7,CASSERWADNEQYF,TGTGCCAGCAGTGAAAGGTGGGCAGACAATGAGCAGTACTTC
NA,TRBD2,TRBV20-1,TRBJ2-5,CSASRPYSETSGKETQYF,TGCAGTGCTAGCCGACCTTACTCGGAGACTAGCGGGAAAGAGACCCAGTACTTC
few,NA,TRBV7-9,TRBJ1-1,CASSLGSGVAFF,TGTGCCAGCAGCTTAGGATCGGGGGTAGCTTTCTTT
few,NA,TRBV5-1,TRBJ1-1,CASSLGYPEAFF,TGCGCCAGCAGCTTGGGCTATCCTGAAGCTTTCTTT
NA,NA,TRBV30,TRBJ1-5,CAWPTRDGFNQPQHF,TGTGCCTGGCCCACTAGGGACGGTTTCAATCAGCCCCAGCATTTT
NA,TRBD2,TRBV7-2,TRBJ2-5,CASSARLAGVPQETQYF,TGTGCCAGCAGCGCAAGACTAGCGGGGGTACCACAAGAGACCCAGTACTTC
many,NA,TRBV7-2,TRBJ2-3,CASSLEKLSTDTQYF,TGTGCCAGCAGCTTAGAGAAGCTGAGCACAGATACGCAGTATTTT
NA,TRBD2,TRBV7-9,TRBJ2-3,CASSLVATSATDTQYF,TGTGCCAGCAGCTTAGTGGCGACTAGCGCTACGGATACGCAGTATTTT